A selection of T cell receptor beta chains follows, all from one sample in a study of shared clonotypes between healthy human individuals. TCRdb's table, derived via immunoSEQ multiplex PCR, lists solely in-frame clones and lacks some. The sample holds roughly 2.2 million clones, 85% to 95% seen once. Sequenced sample: naive CD4+ T cells from PBMCs. All receptors come from a man aged 18-30 years in good health. Some clones in this sample may be carry-over from other donors' samples. The CDR3 runs from the conserved cysteine through the conserved F or W. The D gene is left open where the match is weak. The size entry is marked missing in some rows and otherwise reads once, few, many or a size class.

d_call: NA
j_call: TRBJ1-1
clone_size: NA
v_call: TRBV5-1
cdr3_aa: CASSLGLRSEAFF
cdr3_nt: TGCGCCAGCAGCTTGGGACTACGATCTGAAGCTTTCTTT

d_call: TRBD1
j_call: TRBJ1-1
clone_size: NA
v_call: TRBV29-1
cdr3_aa: CSAWVGWETGLGVEAFF
cdr3_nt: TGCAGCGCGTGGGTGGGTTGGGAGACAGGGCTGGGGGTTGAAGCTTTCTTT

d_call: NA
j_call: TRBJ2-5
clone_size: NA
v_call: TRBV2
cdr3_aa: CASRPDRWQETQYF
cdr3_nt: TGTGCCAGCAGACCCGACAGGTGGCAAGAGACCCAGTACTTC

d_call: NA
j_call: TRBJ2-7
clone_size: NA
v_call: TRBV7-2
cdr3_aa: CASGRWRGEGEQYF
cdr3_nt: TGTGCCAGCGGTCGGTGGAGGGGAGAGGGAGAGCAGTACTTC

d_call: NA
j_call: TRBJ1-4
clone_size: NA
v_call: TRBV4-1
cdr3_aa: CASSLEGDGPNEKLFF
cdr3_nt: TGCGCCAGCAGCCTCGAAGGGGACGGACCTAATGAAAAACTGTTTTTT

d_call: TRBD2
j_call: TRBJ2-7
clone_size: NA
v_call: TRBV7-8
cdr3_aa: CASSLRGWGLAGGPNDEQYF
cdr3_nt: TGTGCCAGCAGCTTAAGGGGGTGGGGACTAGCGGGAGGGCCGAATGACGAGCAGTACTTC

d_call: TRBD1
j_call: TRBJ2-2
clone_size: NA
v_call: TRBV5-1
cdr3_aa: CASSPGTGDRRTGELFF
cdr3_nt: TGCGCCAGCAGCCCGGGGACAGGGGATCGTCGCACCGGGGAGCTGTTTTTT

d_call: TRBD2
j_call: TRBJ2-1
clone_size: NA
v_call: TRBV9
cdr3_aa: CASSPTSGIYNEQFF
cdr3_nt: TGTGCCAGCAGCCCGACTAGCGGGATCTACAATGAGCAGTTCTTC

d_call: NA
j_call: TRBJ2-7
clone_size: NA
v_call: TRBV6-5
cdr3_aa: CASTSWEGADEQYF
cdr3_nt: TGTGCCAGCACCTCCTGGGAGGGGGCCGACGAGCAGTACTTC

d_call: NA
j_call: TRBJ2-7
clone_size: NA
v_call: TRBV19
cdr3_aa: CASSRRGIGRNEQYF
cdr3_nt: TGTGCCAGTAGTAGGAGAGGAATAGGGAGGAACGAGCAGTACTTC

d_call: NA
j_call: TRBJ1-5
clone_size: NA
v_call: TRBV30
cdr3_aa: CAWSVKGFSNQPQHF
cdr3_nt: TGTGCCTGGAGTGTAAAGGGGTTTAGCAATCAGCCCCAGCATTTT

d_call: NA
j_call: TRBJ1-1
clone_size: NA
v_call: TRBV15
cdr3_aa: CATSRDPRGTEAFF
cdr3_nt: TGTGCCACCAGCAGAGATCCCAGGGGCACTGAAGCTTTCTTT

d_call: NA
j_call: TRBJ2-3
clone_size: NA
v_call: TRBV2
cdr3_aa: CALGENTDTQYF
cdr3_nt: TGTGCCCTCGGGGAGAACACAGATACGCAGTATTTT

d_call: TRBD2
j_call: TRBJ2-7
clone_size: NA
v_call: TRBV5-1
cdr3_aa: CASSLGLAGDEQYF
cdr3_nt: TGCGCCAGCAGCTTGGGACTAGCGGGAGATGAGCAGTACTTC

d_call: NA
j_call: TRBJ2-7
clone_size: NA
v_call: TRBV7-8
cdr3_aa: CASSKPPGEQYF
cdr3_nt: TGTGCCAGCAGCAAACCCCCGGGCGAGCAGTACTTC

d_call: NA
j_call: TRBJ2-1
clone_size: NA
v_call: TRBV27
cdr3_aa: CASRSPRRNEQFF
cdr3_nt: TGTGCCAGCAGGTCTCCCCGCCGAAATGAGCAGTTCTTC

d_call: NA
j_call: TRBJ1-3
clone_size: NA
v_call: TRBV28
cdr3_aa: CASSLGQDSGNTIYF
cdr3_nt: TGTGCCAGCAGTTTAGGGCAGGACTCTGGAAACACCATATATTTT

d_call: TRBD2
j_call: TRBJ2-1
clone_size: NA
v_call: TRBV11-3
cdr3_aa: CASSPSGKRNEQFF
cdr3_nt: TGTGCCAGCAGCCCGAGCGGGAAAAGGAATGAGCAGTTCTTC

d_call: TRBD2
j_call: TRBJ2-3
clone_size: NA
v_call: TRBV15
cdr3_aa: CATSRDKAGGPTDTQYF
cdr3_nt: TGTGCCACCAGCAGAGATAAAGCGGGAGGGCCCACAGATACGCAGTATTTT

d_call: NA
j_call: TRBJ1-3
clone_size: NA
v_call: TRBV6-1
cdr3_aa: CASSPGYSGNTIYF
cdr3_nt: TGTGCCAGCAGCCCAGGGTACTCTGGAAACACCATATATTTT

d_call: NA
j_call: TRBJ2-2
clone_size: NA
v_call: TRBV30
cdr3_aa: CAWTVVRTGELFF
cdr3_nt: TGTGCCTGGACGGTGGTGAGGACCGGGGAGCTGTTTTTT

d_call: NA
j_call: TRBJ2-1
clone_size: NA
v_call: TRBV7-2
cdr3_aa: CASRLQGQYNEQFF
cdr3_nt: TGTGCCAGCAGACTACAGGGTCAGTACAATGAGCAGTTCTTC

d_call: TRBD2
j_call: TRBJ2-3
clone_size: NA
v_call: TRBV5-1
cdr3_aa: CASSFIRGGGNPDTQYF
cdr3_nt: TGCGCCAGCAGCTTCATCAGGGGCGGGGGGAACCCAGATACGCAGTATTTT

d_call: NA
j_call: TRBJ2-1
clone_size: NA
v_call: TRBV5-1
cdr3_aa: CASSLVVVAGMPGEQFF
cdr3_nt: TGCGCCAGCAGCTTGGTAGTCGTTGCAGGGATGCCCGGTGAGCAGTTCTTC

d_call: TRBD2
j_call: TRBJ2-2
clone_size: once
v_call: TRBV7-2
cdr3_aa: CASSLARLATTGELFF
cdr3_nt: TGTGCCAGCAGCTTAGCGAGACTAGCGACCACCGGGGAGCTGTTTTTT

d_call: TRBD1
j_call: TRBJ1-1
clone_size: once
v_call: TRBV28
cdr3_aa: CASRFLPGQGMNTEAFF
cdr3_nt: TGTGCCAGCAGATTTCTCCCGGGACAGGGCATGAACACTGAAGCTTTCTTT

d_call: NA
j_call: TRBJ1-3
clone_size: NA
v_call: TRBV15
cdr3_aa: CATSRGMDMVSGNTIYF
cdr3_nt: TGTGCCACCAGCAGAGGTATGGACATGGTCTCTGGAAACACCATATATTTT

d_call: NA
j_call: TRBJ2-7
clone_size: NA
v_call: TRBV6-5
cdr3_aa: CASSQPSDSYEQYF
cdr3_nt: TGTGCCAGCAGTCAGCCTAGCGACTCCTACGAGCAGTACTTC

d_call: NA
j_call: TRBJ1-5
clone_size: NA
v_call: TRBV5-5
cdr3_aa: CASSKGDVGQPQHF
cdr3_nt: TGTGCCAGCAGCAAAGGGGATGTGGGTCAGCCCCAGCATTTT

d_call: NA
j_call: TRBJ2-2
clone_size: NA
v_call: TRBV27
cdr3_aa: CASSYGGRTGELFF
cdr3_nt: TGTGCCAGCAGTTACGGGGGGCGCACCGGGGAGCTGTTTTTT

d_call: NA
j_call: TRBJ2-5
clone_size: NA
v_call: TRBV6-1
cdr3_aa: CASSEPGRAPETQYF
cdr3_nt: TGTGCCAGCAGTGAGCCCGGCCGGGCTCCGGAGACCCAGTACTTC

d_call: TRBD1
j_call: TRBJ2-3
clone_size: once
v_call: TRBV18
cdr3_aa: CASSPPGTGGKDTQYF
cdr3_nt: TGTGCCAGCTCACCACCCGGGACAGGGGGCAAGGATACGCAGTATTTT

d_call: NA
j_call: TRBJ2-7
clone_size: NA
v_call: TRBV18
cdr3_aa: CASSPFGYEQYF
cdr3_nt: TGTGCCAGCTCACCGTTCGGCTACGAGCAGTACTTC

d_call: NA
j_call: TRBJ1-1
clone_size: NA
v_call: TRBV19
cdr3_aa: CASRRMLNTEAFF
cdr3_nt: TGTGCCAGTAGAAGGATGCTGAACACTGAAGCTTTCTTT

d_call: NA
j_call: TRBJ2-5
clone_size: NA
v_call: TRBV6-1
cdr3_aa: CASSALLGSQETQYF
cdr3_nt: TGTGCCAGCAGTGCGCTACTAGGGAGCCAAGAGACCCAGTACTTC

d_call: NA
j_call: TRBJ1-5
clone_size: NA
v_call: TRBV5-4
cdr3_aa: CASREQGYQPQHF
cdr3_nt: TGTGCCAGCAGAGAGCAGGGGTATCAGCCCCAGCATTTT

d_call: TRBD1
j_call: TRBJ2-7
clone_size: NA
v_call: TRBV28
cdr3_aa: CASSHPTGQGAWYEQYF
cdr3_nt: TGTGCCAGCAGTCACCCCACGGGGCAGGGGGCATGGTACGAGCAGTACTTC

d_call: NA
j_call: TRBJ1-2
clone_size: NA
v_call: TRBV5-3
cdr3_aa: CARSCNGRYGYTF
cdr3_nt: TGTGCCAGAAGCTGCAACGGTCGCTATGGCTACACCTTC

d_call: TRBD1
j_call: TRBJ2-5
clone_size: NA
v_call: TRBV4-1
cdr3_aa: CASSMPGQGSTQYF
cdr3_nt: TGCGCCAGCAGCATGCCGGGACAGGGTTCGACCCAGTACTTC

d_call: TRBD2
j_call: TRBJ2-7
clone_size: NA
v_call: TRBV5-1
cdr3_aa: CASSSGLAAPSSEQYF
cdr3_nt: TGCGCCAGCAGCTCGGGACTAGCGGCACCCTCTAGCGAGCAGTACTTC

d_call: TRBD2
j_call: TRBJ2-5
clone_size: NA
v_call: TRBV5-1
cdr3_aa: CASNGLAGGRETQYF
cdr3_nt: TGCGCCAGCAACGGACTAGCGGGAGGACGAGAGACCCAGTACTTC

d_call: NA
j_call: TRBJ1-1
clone_size: NA
v_call: TRBV28
cdr3_aa: CASIRGGVPVRAEAFF
cdr3_nt: TGTGCCAGCATAAGGGGGGGTGTGCCTGTTAGGGCTGAAGCTTTCTTT

d_call: TRBD2
j_call: TRBJ2-5
clone_size: NA
v_call: TRBV5-1
cdr3_aa: CASSSFLADQETQYF
cdr3_nt: TGCGCCAGTAGCTCCTTCCTAGCGGACCAAGAGACCCAGTACTTC

d_call: TRBD1
j_call: TRBJ2-7
clone_size: NA
v_call: TRBV9
cdr3_aa: CASSKGTGIPYEQYF
cdr3_nt: TGTGCCAGCAGCAAAGGGACAGGGATCCCATACGAGCAGTACTTC

d_call: NA
j_call: TRBJ2-7
clone_size: NA
v_call: TRBV5-4
cdr3_aa: CASSGKDGPYEQYF
cdr3_nt: TGTGCCAGCAGCGGGAAGGACGGACCATACGAGCAGTACTTC

d_call: NA
j_call: TRBJ2-7
clone_size: once
v_call: TRBV13
cdr3_aa: CASSSQQGLNEQYF
cdr3_nt: TGTGCCAGCAGCTCCCAACAGGGTTTAAACGAGCAGTACTTC

d_call: TRBD1
j_call: TRBJ2-7
clone_size: NA
v_call: TRBV6-5
cdr3_aa: CASSRDSYYEQYF
cdr3_nt: TGTGCCAGCAGCCGGGACAGTTACTACGAGCAGTACTTC

d_call: TRBD1
j_call: TRBJ1-1
clone_size: NA
v_call: TRBV28
cdr3_aa: CASSSDRGKAFF
cdr3_nt: TGTGCCAGCAGTTCTGACAGGGGGAAAGCTTTCTTT

d_call: NA
j_call: TRBJ2-7
clone_size: NA
v_call: TRBV28
cdr3_aa: CASGLPGWVYEQYF
cdr3_nt: TGTGCCAGCGGGCTGCCGGGGTGGGTCTACGAGCAGTACTTC

d_call: NA
j_call: TRBJ2-7
clone_size: NA
v_call: TRBV30
cdr3_aa: CAWTHSYRREQYF
cdr3_nt: TGTGCCTGGACCCACTCCTACCGTCGTGAGCAGTACTTC

d_call: NA
j_call: TRBJ2-7
clone_size: NA
v_call: TRBV11-2
cdr3_aa: CASSPMIREQYF
cdr3_nt: TGTGCCAGCAGCCCCATGATCCGGGAGCAGTACTTC

d_call: NA
j_call: TRBJ2-1
clone_size: once
v_call: TRBV27
cdr3_aa: CASSLSRLPYNEQFF
cdr3_nt: TGTGCCAGCAGTTTATCCCGTTTACCCTACAATGAGCAGTTCTTC

d_call: NA
j_call: TRBJ2-1
clone_size: NA
v_call: TRBV4-1
cdr3_aa: CASSQGQFTGEEINEQFF
cdr3_nt: TGCGCCAGCAGCCAAGGACAATTTACGGGGGAAGAAATCAATGAGCAGTTCTTC

d_call: TRBD2
j_call: TRBJ2-1
clone_size: NA
v_call: TRBV5-1
cdr3_aa: CASSLGYRGDDNEQFF
cdr3_nt: TGCGCCAGCAGCTTGGGTTACCGGGGGGATGACAATGAGCAGTTCTTC

d_call: NA
j_call: TRBJ1-1
clone_size: NA
v_call: TRBV28
cdr3_aa: CASSFSRRGNTEAFF
cdr3_nt: TGTGCCAGCAGTTTCTCCCGTAGGGGGAACACTGAAGCTTTCTTT